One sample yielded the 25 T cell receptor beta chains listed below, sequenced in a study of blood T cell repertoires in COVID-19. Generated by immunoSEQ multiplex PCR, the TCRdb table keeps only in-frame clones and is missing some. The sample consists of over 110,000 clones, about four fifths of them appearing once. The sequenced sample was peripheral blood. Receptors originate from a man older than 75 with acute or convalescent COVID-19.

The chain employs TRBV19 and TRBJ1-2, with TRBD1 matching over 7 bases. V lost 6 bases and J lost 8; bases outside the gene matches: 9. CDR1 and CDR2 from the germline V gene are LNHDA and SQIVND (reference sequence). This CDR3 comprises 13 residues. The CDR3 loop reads CASSTGQVTGYTF. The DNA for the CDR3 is TGTGCCAGTAGCACAGGACAGGTGACCGGCTACACCTTC.

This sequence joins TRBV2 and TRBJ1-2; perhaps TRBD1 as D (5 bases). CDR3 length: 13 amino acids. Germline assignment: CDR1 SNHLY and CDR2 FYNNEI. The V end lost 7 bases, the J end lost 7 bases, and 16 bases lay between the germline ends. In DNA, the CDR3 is TGTGCCAGCACCCCGGGGGAAGGGGTTGGCTACACCTTC. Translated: CASTPGEGVGYTF.

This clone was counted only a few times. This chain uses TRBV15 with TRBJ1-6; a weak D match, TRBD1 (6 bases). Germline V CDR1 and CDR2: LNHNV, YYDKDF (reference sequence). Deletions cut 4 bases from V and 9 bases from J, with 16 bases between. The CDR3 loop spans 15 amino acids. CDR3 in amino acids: CATSTDKGDSSPLHF. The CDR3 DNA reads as TGTGCCACCAGCACAGACAAGGGGGATTCTTCACCCCTCCACTTT.

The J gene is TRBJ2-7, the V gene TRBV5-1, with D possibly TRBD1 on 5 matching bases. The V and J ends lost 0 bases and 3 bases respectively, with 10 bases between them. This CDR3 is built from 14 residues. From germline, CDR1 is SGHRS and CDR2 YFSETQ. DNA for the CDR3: TGCGCCAGCAGCTTGGGGGGCGGCGACTACGAGCAGTACTTC. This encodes CASSLGGGDYEQYF.

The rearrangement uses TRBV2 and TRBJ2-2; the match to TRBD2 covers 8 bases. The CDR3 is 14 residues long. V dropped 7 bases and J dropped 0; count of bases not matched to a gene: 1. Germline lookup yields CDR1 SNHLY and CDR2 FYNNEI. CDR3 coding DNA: TGTGCCAGCAAGGGACTAGCGAACACCGGGGAGCTGTTTTTT. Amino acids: CASKGLANTGELFF.

The CDR3 DNA follows: TGTGCCAGCAGCCCGGGACAGTACACTGAAGCTTTCTTT. Translation gives CASSPGQYTEAFF. The chain employs TRBV14 and TRBJ1-1; 7 positions agree with TRBD1. Unmatched junction bases numbered 2, after V lost 4 bases and J lost 3 bases. In germline, CDR1 is SGHDN, CDR2 FVKESK. The CDR3 runs 13 residues.

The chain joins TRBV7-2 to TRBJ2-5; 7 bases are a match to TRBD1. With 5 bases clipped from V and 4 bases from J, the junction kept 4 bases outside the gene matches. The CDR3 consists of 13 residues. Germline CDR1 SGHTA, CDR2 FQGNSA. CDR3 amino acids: CASSHRGGETQYF. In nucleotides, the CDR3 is TGTGCCAGCAGCCACAGGGGCGGAGAGACCCAGTACTTC.

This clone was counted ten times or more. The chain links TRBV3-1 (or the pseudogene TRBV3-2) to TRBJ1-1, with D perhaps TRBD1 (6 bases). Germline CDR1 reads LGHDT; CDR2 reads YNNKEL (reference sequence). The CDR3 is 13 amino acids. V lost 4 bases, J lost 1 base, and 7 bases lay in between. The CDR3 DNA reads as TGTGCCAGCAGCCGAGGGGGGAACACTGAAGCTTTCTTT. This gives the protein CASSRGGNTEAFF.

The CDR3 reads CASSTRLAGGRNEQFF. The DNA of the CDR3 is TGTGCCAGCAGCACGCGACTAGCGGGGGGGCGGAATGAGCAGTTCTTC. This sequence joins TRBV11-2 and TRBJ2-1; 14 bases agree with TRBD2. The CDR3 covers 16 residues. Trimming cost V 5 bases and J 7 bases; bases outside gene matches: 7. Germline V gene data show CDR1 as SGHAT and CDR2 as FQNNGV.

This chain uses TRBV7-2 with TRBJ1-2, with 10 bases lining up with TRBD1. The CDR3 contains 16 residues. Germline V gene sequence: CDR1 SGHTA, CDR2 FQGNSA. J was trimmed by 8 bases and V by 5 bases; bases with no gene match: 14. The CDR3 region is CASSQRQGALQYGYTF. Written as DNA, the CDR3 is TGTGCCAGCAGCCAGAGACAGGGGGCCCTCCAGTACGGCTACACCTTC. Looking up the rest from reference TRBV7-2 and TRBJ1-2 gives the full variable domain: GAGVSQSPSNKVTEKGKDVELRCDPISGHTALYWYRQSLGQGLEFLIYFQGNSAPDKSGLPSDRFSAERTGGSVSTLTIQRTQQEDSAVYLCASSQRQGALQYGYTFGSGTRLTVV.

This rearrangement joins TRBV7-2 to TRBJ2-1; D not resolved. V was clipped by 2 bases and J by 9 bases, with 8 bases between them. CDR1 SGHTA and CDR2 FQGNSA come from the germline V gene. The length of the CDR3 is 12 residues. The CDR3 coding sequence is TGTGCCAGCAGCTTACAAGCTACTGAGCAGTTCTTC. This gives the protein CASSLQATEQFF.

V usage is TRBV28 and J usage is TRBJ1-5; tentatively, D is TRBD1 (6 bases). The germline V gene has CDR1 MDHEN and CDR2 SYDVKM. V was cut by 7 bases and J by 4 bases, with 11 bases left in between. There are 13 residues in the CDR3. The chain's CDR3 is CASTIQGNQPQHF. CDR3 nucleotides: TGTGCCAGCACCATACAGGGTAATCAGCCCCAGCATTTT.

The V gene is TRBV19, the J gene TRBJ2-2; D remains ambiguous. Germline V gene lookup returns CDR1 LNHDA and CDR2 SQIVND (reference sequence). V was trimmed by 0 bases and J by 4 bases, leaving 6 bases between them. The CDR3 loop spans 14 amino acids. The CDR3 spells CASSIDLSTGELFF. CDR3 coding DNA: TGTGCCAGTAGTATAGATCTAAGCACCGGGGAGCTGTTTTTT.

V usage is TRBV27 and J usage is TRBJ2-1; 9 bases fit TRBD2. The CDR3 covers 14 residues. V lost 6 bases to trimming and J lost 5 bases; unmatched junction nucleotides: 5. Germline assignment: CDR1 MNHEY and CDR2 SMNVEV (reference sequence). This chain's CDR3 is CASRETSGNNEQFF. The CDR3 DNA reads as TGTGCCAGCAGGGAGACTAGCGGCAACAATGAGCAGTTCTTC.

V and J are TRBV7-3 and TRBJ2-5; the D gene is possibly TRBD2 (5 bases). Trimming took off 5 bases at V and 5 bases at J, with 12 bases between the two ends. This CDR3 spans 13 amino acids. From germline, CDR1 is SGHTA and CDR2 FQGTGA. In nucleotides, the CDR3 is TGTGCCAGCAGCCGACTAAGTGGGGAGACCCAGTACTTC. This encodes CASSRLSGETQYF.

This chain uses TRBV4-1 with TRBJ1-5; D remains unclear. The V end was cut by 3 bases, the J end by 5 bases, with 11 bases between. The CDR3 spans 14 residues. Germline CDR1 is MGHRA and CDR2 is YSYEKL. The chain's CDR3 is CASSQTTGDQPQHF. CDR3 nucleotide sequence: TGCGCCAGCAGCCAGACGACGGGAGATCAGCCCCAGCATTTT.

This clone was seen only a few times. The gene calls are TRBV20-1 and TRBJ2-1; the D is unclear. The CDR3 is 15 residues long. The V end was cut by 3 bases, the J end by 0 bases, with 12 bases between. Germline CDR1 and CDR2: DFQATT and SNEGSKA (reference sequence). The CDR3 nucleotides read TGCAGTGCTAGTCACTCCCGGAGCTCCTACAATGAGCAGTTCTTC. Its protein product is CSASHSRSSYNEQFF.

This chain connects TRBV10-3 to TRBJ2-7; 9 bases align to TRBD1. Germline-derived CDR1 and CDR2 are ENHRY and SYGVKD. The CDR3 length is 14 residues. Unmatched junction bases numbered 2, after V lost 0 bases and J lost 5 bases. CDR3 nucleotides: TGTGCCATCAGTGAGTCCCGGACAGGGGACGAGCAGTACTTC. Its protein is CAISESRTGDEQYF.

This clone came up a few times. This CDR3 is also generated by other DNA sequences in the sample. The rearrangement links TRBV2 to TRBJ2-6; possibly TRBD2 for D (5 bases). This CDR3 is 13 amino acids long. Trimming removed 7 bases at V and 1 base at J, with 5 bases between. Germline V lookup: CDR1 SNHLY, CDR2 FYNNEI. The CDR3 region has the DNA TGTGCCAGCACGGGGTCTGGGGCCAACGTCCTGACTTTC. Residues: CASTGSGANVLTF.

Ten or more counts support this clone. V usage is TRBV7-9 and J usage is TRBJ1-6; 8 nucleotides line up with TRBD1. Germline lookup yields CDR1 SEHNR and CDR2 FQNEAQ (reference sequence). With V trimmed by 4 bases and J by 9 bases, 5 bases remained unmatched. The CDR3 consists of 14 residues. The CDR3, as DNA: TGTGCCAGCAGCTCCGGACAGGGTAGTTCACCCCTCCACTTT. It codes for CASSSGQGSSPLHF.

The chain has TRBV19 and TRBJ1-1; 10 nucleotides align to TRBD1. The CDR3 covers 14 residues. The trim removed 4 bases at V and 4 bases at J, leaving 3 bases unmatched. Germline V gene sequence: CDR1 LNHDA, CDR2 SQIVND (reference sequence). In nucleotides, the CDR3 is TGTGCCAGTAGTAGGGGACAGGGGCTCACTGAAGCTTTCTTT. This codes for CASSRGQGLTEAFF.

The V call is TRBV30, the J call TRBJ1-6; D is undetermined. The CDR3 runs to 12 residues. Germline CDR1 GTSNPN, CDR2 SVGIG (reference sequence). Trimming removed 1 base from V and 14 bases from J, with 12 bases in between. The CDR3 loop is CAWSGGISALHF. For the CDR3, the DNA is TGTGCCTGGAGTGGCGGAATATCAGCCCTCCACTTT.

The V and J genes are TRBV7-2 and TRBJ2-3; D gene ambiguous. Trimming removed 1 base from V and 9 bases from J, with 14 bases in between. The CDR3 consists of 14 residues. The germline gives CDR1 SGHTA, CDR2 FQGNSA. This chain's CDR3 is CASSLDRASQTQYF. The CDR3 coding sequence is TGTGCCAGCAGCTTAGATCGTGCTAGTCAGACGCAGTATTTT.

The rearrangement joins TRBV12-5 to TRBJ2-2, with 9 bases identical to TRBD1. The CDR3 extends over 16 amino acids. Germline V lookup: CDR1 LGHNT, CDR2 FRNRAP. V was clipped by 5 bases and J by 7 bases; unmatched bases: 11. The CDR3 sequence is CASGSRTGAKVGELFF. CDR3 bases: TGTGCTAGTGGTAGCCGGACAGGGGCTAAGGTCGGGGAGCTGTTTTTT. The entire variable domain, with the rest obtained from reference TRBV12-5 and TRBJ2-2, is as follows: DARVTQTPRHKVTEMGQEVTMRCQPILGHNTVFWYRQTMMQGLELLAYFRNRAPLDDSGMPKDRFSAEMPDATLATLKIQPSEPRDSAVYFCASGSRTGAKVGELFFGEGSRLTVL.

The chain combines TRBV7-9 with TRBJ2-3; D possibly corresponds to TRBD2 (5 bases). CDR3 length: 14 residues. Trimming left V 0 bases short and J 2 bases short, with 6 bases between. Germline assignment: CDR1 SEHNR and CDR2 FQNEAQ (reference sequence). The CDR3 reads CASSLARDTDTQYF. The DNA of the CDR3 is TGTGCCAGCAGCTTAGCGAGGGACACAGATACGCAGTATTTT.